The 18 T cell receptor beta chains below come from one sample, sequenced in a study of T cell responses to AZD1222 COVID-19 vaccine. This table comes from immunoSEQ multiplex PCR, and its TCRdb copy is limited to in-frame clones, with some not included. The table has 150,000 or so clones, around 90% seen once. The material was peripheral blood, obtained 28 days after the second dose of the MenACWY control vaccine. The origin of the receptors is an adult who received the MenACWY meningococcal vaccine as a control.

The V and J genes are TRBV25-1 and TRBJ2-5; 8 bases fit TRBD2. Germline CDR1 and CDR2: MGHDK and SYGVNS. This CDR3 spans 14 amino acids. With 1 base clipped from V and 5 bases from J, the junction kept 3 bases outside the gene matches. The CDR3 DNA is TGTGCCAGCAGTGAATCGGGAGGGTTGGAGACCCAGTACTTC. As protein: CASSESGGLETQYF. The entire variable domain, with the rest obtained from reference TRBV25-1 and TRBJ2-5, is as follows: EADIYQTPRYLVIGTGKKITLECSQTMGHDKMYWYQQDPGMELHLIHYSYGVNSTEKGDLSSESTVSRIRTEHFPLTLESARPSHTSQYLCASSESGGLETQYFGPGTRLLVL.

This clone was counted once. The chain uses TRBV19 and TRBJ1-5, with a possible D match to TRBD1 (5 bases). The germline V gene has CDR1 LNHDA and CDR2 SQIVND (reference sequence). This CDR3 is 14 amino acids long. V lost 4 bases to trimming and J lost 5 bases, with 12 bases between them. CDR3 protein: CASSTAGSHQPQHF. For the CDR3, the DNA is TGTGCCAGTAGTACGGCAGGGTCCCATCAGCCCCAGCATTTT.

The CDR3 DNA follows: TGTGCCAGCAGTTCACACCGACGGGACAGGGGGTTTTACGAGCAGTACTTC. This gives the protein CASSSHRRDRGFYEQYF. The J gene is TRBJ2-7, the V gene TRBV27, with TRBD1 identical over 11 bases. CDR1 and CDR2 (germline): MNHEY, SMNVEV (reference sequence). Germline trimming cut 4 bases from V and 4 bases from J; bases unmatched to any gene: 12. This CDR3 has 17 amino acids.

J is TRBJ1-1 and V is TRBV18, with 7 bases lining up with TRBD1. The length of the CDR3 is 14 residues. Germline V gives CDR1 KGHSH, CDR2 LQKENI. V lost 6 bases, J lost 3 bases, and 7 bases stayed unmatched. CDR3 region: CASSPRQGDTEAFF. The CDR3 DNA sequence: TGTGCCAGCTCCCCTAGACAGGGTGACACTGAAGCTTTCTTT.

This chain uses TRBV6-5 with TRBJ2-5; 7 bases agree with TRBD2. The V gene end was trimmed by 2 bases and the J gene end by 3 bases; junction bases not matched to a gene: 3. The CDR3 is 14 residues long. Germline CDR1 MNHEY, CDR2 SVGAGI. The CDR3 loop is CASSYLGLKETQYF. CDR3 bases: TGTGCCAGCAGTTACCTGGGACTAAAAGAGACCCAGTACTTC.

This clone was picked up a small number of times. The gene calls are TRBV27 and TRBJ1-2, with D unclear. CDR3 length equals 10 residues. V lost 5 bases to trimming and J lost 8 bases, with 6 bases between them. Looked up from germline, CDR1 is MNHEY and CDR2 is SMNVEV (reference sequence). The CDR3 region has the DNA TGTGCCAGCAGTAGGAACGGCTACACCTTC. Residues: CASSRNGYTF.

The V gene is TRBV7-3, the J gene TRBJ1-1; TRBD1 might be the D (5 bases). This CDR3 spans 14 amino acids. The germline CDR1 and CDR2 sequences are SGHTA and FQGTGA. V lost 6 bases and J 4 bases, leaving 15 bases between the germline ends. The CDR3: CASSIDSYSTEAFF. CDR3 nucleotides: TGTGCCAGCAGTATTGACAGTTATTCCACTGAAGCTTTCTTT.

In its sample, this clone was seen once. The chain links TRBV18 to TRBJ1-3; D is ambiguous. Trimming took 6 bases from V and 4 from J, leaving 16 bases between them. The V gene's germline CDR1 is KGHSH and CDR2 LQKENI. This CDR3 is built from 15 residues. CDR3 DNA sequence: TGTGCCAGCTCGCCGACCGACCCCCGAGGAAACACCATATATTTT. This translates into CASSPTDPRGNTIYF.

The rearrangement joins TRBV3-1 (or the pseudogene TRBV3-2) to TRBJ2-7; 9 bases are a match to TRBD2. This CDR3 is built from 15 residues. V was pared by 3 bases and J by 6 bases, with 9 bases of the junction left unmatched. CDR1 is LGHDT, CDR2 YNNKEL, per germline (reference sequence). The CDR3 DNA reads TGTGCCAGCAGCCAGAACACGGGACTAGCAAGCGAGCAGTACTTC. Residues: CASSQNTGLASEQYF.

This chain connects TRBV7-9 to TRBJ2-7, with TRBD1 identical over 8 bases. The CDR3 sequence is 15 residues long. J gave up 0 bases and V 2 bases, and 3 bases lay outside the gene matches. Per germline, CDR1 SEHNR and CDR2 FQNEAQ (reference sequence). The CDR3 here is CASSLTTGASYEQYF. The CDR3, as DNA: TGTGCCAGCAGCTTAACGACAGGGGCCTCCTACGAGCAGTACTTC.

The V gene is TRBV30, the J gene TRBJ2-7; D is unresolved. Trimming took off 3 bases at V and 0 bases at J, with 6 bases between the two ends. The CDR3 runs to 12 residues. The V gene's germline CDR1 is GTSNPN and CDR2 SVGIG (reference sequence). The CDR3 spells CAWRGISYEQYF. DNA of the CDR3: TGTGCCTGGAGAGGGATCTCCTACGAGCAGTACTTC.

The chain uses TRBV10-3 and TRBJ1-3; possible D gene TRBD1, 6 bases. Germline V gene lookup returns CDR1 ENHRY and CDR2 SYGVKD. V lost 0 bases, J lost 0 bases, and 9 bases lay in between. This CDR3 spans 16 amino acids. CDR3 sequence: CAISESRGYSGNTIYF. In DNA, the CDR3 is TGTGCCATCAGTGAGTCGAGGGGGTACTCTGGAAACACCATATATTTT.

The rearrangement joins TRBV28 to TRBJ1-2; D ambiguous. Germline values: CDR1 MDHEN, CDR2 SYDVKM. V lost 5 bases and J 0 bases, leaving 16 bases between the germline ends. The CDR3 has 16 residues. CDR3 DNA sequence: TGTGCCAGCAGTCCCGCGGCAGGCGGCACTAACTATGGCTACACCTTC. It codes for CASSPAAGGTNYGYTF.

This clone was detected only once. CDR3: CASSPTNQPQHF. CDR3 in DNA: TGTGCCAGCTCACCTACCAATCAGCCCCAGCATTTT. The chain uses TRBV18 and TRBJ1-5, with D unclear. V was trimmed by 3 bases and J by 3 bases, leaving 3 bases between them. Germline loops: CDR1 KGHSH, CDR2 LQKENI. This CDR3 spans 12 amino acids.

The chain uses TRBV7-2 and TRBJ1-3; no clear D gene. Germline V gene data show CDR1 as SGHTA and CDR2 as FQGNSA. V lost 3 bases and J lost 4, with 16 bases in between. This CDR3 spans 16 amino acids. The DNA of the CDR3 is TGTGCCAGCAGCTTGGGGAACGCAAGGTCGGGAAACACCATATATTTT. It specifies CASSLGNARSGNTIYF.

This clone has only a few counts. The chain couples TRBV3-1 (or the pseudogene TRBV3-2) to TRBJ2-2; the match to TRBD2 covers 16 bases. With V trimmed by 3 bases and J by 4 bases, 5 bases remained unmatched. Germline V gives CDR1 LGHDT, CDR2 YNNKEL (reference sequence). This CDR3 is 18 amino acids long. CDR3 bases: TGTGCCAGCAGCCAGGAGGGACTAGCGGGAGGGGGCACCGGGGAGCTGTTTTTT. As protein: CASSQEGLAGGGTGELFF.

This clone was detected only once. CDR3 sequence reads: CASSYSAVLDGYTF. The CDR3 DNA sequence: TGTGCCAGCAGTTACTCCGCAGTATTGGATGGCTACACCTTC. V is TRBV6-5 and J is TRBJ1-2; D gene ambiguous. Looked up from germline, CDR1 is MNHEY and CDR2 is SVGAGI. V lost 0 bases and J 6 bases, leaving 11 bases between the germline ends. CDR3 size: 14 residues.

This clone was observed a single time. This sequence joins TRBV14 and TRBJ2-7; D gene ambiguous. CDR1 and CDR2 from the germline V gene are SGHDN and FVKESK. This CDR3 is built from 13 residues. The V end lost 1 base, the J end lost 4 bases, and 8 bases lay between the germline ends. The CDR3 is CASSQGNVYEQYF. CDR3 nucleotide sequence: TGTGCCAGCAGCCAAGGAAACGTATACGAGCAGTACTTC.